These 20 T cell receptor beta chains were sequenced from one sample in a study of T cells after yellow fever vaccination. TCRdb recomputed calls from the 5' RACE reads with MiXCR, one row per CDR3 protein. This sample carries 450,000 to 600,000 distinct CDR3 sequences, roughly 17% of them seen once, and the ten largest clones take 15% to 20%. The sequencing here drew on PBMCs, taken more than 4 days after the first yellow fever vaccination. The receptors shown here come from a man between 18 and 29 years old who received the YFV17D yellow fever vaccine.

The V gene is TRBV12-3 or TRBV12-4, the J gene TRBJ2-2; D gene unclear. The CDR3 is 14 residues long. Deletions cut 2 bases from V and 5 bases from J, with 9 bases between. DNA of the CDR3: TGTGCCAGCAGTTTATCGACGAGGACCGGGGAGCTGTTTTTT. This translates into CASSLSTRTGELFF.

This clonotype has more than one count but fewer than ten. The rearrangement uses TRBV5-1 and TRBJ1-3, with a tentative D call TRBD1 (6 bases). The CDR3 contains 15 residues. Trimming took off 5 bases at V and 4 bases at J, with 16 bases between the two ends. From germline, CDR1 is SGHRS and CDR2 YFSETQ. The CDR3 DNA is TGCGCCAGCAGTTGGACGGGGGGCGAAGGAAACACCATATATTTT. This encodes CASSWTGGEGNTIYF.

This clonotype has a handful of counts. The chain recombines TRBV7-6 with TRBJ1-1, with D perhaps matching TRBD1 (5 bases). The CDR3 has 15 amino acids. V was cut by 5 bases and J by 1 base, with 14 bases left in between. Germline loops: CDR1 SGHVS, CDR2 FNYEAQ. CDR3 nucleotides: TGTGCCAGCAGCCTAAGGCCGGGGGGGAACACTGAAGCTTTCTTT. Protein product: CASSLRPGGNTEAFF.

The sample holds a few counts of this clonotype. The chain has TRBV6-1 and TRBJ2-3; 16 bases fit TRBD2. V lost 5 bases, J lost 3 bases, and 5 bases stayed unmatched. This CDR3 spans 17 amino acids. Germline V gene sequence: CDR1 MNHNS, CDR2 SASEGT. CDR3 sequence (DNA): TGTGCCAGCAGTCAGGGACTAGCGGGGGGGCTGACAGATACGCAGTATTTT. Amino acid sequence: CASSQGLAGGLTDTQYF.

The rearrangement uses TRBV2 and TRBJ2-1; D is perhaps TRBD1 or TRBD2 (6 bases each). The V gene lost 8 bases and the J gene lost 2 bases, with 10 bases spanning the gap. The germline V gene encodes CDR1 SNHLY and CDR2 FYNNEI. The CDR3 is 13 residues long. This chain's CDR3 is CASRGPTYNEQFF. CDR3 nucleotide sequence: TGTGCCAGCCGGGGGCCTACCTACAATGAGCAGTTCTTC.

This clonotype was seen more than once but under ten times. This chain connects TRBV7-9 to TRBJ1-2; D is perhaps TRBD1 (5 bases). Per the germline V gene, CDR1 is SEHNR and CDR2 is FQNEAQ (reference sequence). The CDR3 is made up of 13 amino acids. V shed 3 bases and J shed 7 bases, with 12 bases lying between them. CDR3 in DNA: TGTGCCAGCAGCTTTGAGGGGCTCAGTGGCTACACCTTC. Translation gives CASSFEGLSGYTF.

The chain carries TRBV7-2 and TRBJ2-7; no clear D gene. The CDR3 loop spans 13 amino acids. Trimming shortened V by 1 base and J by 6 bases, and 10 bases separated the two germline ends. CDR1 is SGHTA and CDR2 is FQGNSA in the germline V gene. CDR3 DNA: TGTGCCAGCAGCTTAGTGGGTTCGGTCGAGCAGTACTTC. It translates to CASSLVGSVEQYF.

The chain couples TRBV4-2 to TRBJ2-5, with 7 bases fitting TRBD1. The ends lost 0 bases at V and 5 bases at J; junction bases unmatched: 18. The CDR3 is made up of 19 amino acids. The germline gives CDR1 LGHNA, CDR2 YNFKEQ. CDR3 amino acids: CASSQEGPGRGFGNETQYF. CDR3 coding DNA: TGTGCCAGCAGCCAAGAAGGCCCCGGCAGGGGGTTTGGGAATGAGACCCAGTACTTC.

This clonotype came up a few times. The V and J genes are TRBV19 and TRBJ2-3, with D possibly TRBD2 on 6 matching bases. Germline V gene lookup returns CDR1 LNHDA and CDR2 SQIVND (reference sequence). The CDR3 totals 13 residues. Trimming removed 3 bases at V and 4 bases at J, with 8 bases between. The CDR3 sequence is CASSMREADTQYF. CDR3 coding DNA: TGTGCCAGTAGTATGCGGGAAGCAGATACGCAGTATTTT. The full variable domain, with the rest looked up from reference TRBV19 and TRBJ2-3, is DGGITQSPKYLFRKEGQNVTLSCEQNLNHDAMYWYRQDPGQGLRLIYYSQIVNDFQKGDIAEGYSVSREKKESFPLTVTSAQKNPTAFYLCASSMREADTQYFGPGTRLTVL.

The chain has TRBV10-3 and TRBJ2-5; D is ambiguous. Germline V gene data show CDR1 as ENHRY and CDR2 as SYGVKD. This CDR3 region has 14 residues. V was trimmed by 0 bases and J by 3 bases, leaving 8 bases between them. The CDR3 DNA reads TGTGCCATCAGTGAGTCCATGACTGAAGAGACCCAGTACTTC. This codes for CAISESMTEETQYF.

This clonotype was detected only a few times. The chain carries TRBV4-3 and TRBJ2-1; no definite D call. Germline CDR1 and CDR2: LGHNA and YSLEER. This CDR3 has 16 amino acids. Trimming shortened V by 1 base and J by 1 base, and 11 bases separated the two germline ends. The CDR3 DNA reads TGCGCCAGCAGCCAAGTTTGGTGGTTTTCCTACAATGAGCAGTTCTTC. This sequence encodes CASSQVWWFSYNEQFF.

In its sample, this clonotype was seen a few times. The chain couples TRBV4-1 to TRBJ2-1; 9 nucleotides match TRBD2. V lost 6 bases, J lost 2 bases, and 8 bases stayed unmatched. This CDR3 comprises 16 residues. Germline V lookup: CDR1 MGHRA, CDR2 YSYEKL. The CDR3: CASRPAAGGPYNEQFF. CDR3 sequence (DNA): TGCGCCAGCAGACCGGCGGCGGGGGGGCCCTACAATGAGCAGTTCTTC.

The V and J genes are TRBV20-1 and TRBJ1-1, with D perhaps TRBD1 (5 bases). Germline V lookup: CDR1 DFQATT, CDR2 SNEGSKA (reference sequence). Trimming cost V 0 bases and J 2 bases, with 7 bases left between them. The CDR3 is made up of 13 amino acids. CDR3 nucleotide sequence: TGCAGTGCTAGAGAGGGGCCTAACACTGAAGCTTTCTTT. Translation gives CSAREGPNTEAFF.

The V gene is TRBV7-2, the J gene TRBJ2-1; 7 positions agree with TRBD2. The CDR3 runs to 16 residues. CDR1 is SGHTA, CDR2 FQGNSA, per germline. Trimming removed 4 bases from V and 2 bases from J; junction bases left unmatched: 8. The CDR3 DNA is TGTGCCAGCAGCTGGGCTGATGCGGGGGCCTACAATGAGCAGTTCTTC. Protein sequence: CASSWADAGAYNEQFF.

This clonotype was seen only a few times. The CDR3 nucleotides are TGTGCCAGCAGCCAAGGGGACACCGGGGAGCTGTTTTTT. Translated: CASSQGDTGELFF. This rearrangement joins TRBV3-1 to TRBJ2-2; D is unclear. CDR1 and CDR2 from the germline V gene are LGHDT and YNNKEL (reference sequence). Trimming pared 1 base from V and 3 bases from J, leaving 3 bases between. The CDR3 covers 13 residues.

This clonotype occurred a few times. The rearrangement uses TRBV6-2 or TRBV6-3 and TRBJ1-2; TRBD1 is a possible D gene (6 bases). This CDR3 is 15 amino acids long. Germline CDR1 is MNHEY and CDR2 is SVGEGT. Trimming removed 0 bases at V and 4 bases at J, with 12 bases between. The CDR3 nucleotides are TGTGCCAGCAGTTACTCCACGGGACACTTCTATGGCTACACCTTC. It encodes CASSYSTGHFYGYTF.

This clonotype was counted many times. V usage is TRBV2 and J usage is TRBJ2-4; D may match TRBD1 or TRBD2 (5 bases each). Germline CDR1 and CDR2: SNHLY and FYNNEI. The CDR3 extends over 13 amino acids. Between the trimmed V and J ends, which lost 4 bases and 1 base, there was a span of 5 bases. In DNA, the CDR3 is TGTGCCAGCAGTGGGGGGGCCAAAAACATTCAGTACTTC. Translation gives CASSGGAKNIQYF.

The gene calls are TRBV12-3 or TRBV12-4 and TRBJ2-3; 13 positions match TRBD2. CDR3 length: 16 residues. Trimming took 8 bases from V and 3 from J; bases not matched to a gene: 8. CDR3 DNA: TGTGCCAGCCTTACTAGCGGGGGGGCCGGGACAGATACGCAGTATTTT. It specifies CASLTSGGAGTDTQYF.

The CDR3 reads CAWSAEGSWGNTIYF. Here the CDR3 DNA reads TGTGCCTGGAGTGCTGAAGGGTCGTGGGGAAACACCATATATTTT. The chain is built from TRBV30 and TRBJ1-3; D remains ambiguous. The CDR3 has 15 amino acids. The V gene's germline CDR1 is GTSNPN and CDR2 SVGIG (reference sequence). The V end was cut by 1 base, the J end by 4 bases, with 14 bases between.

V gene TRBV5-1 combines with J gene TRBJ2-1; a possible D gene is TRBD1 (6 bases). Trimming took off 1 base at V and 8 bases at J, with 22 bases between the two ends. CDR3 length equals 17 residues. CDR1 and CDR2 (germline): SGHRS, YFSETQ. The CDR3 here is CASSLTVFGTHTDEQFF. DNA of the CDR3: TGCGCCAGCAGCTTGACGGTATTCGGGACACATACGGATGAGCAGTTCTTC.